In its sample, the clone carrying this T cell receptor (beta chain) was seen a few times. The antigen is undetermined. Clones were read by immunoSEQ multiplex PCR, and TCRdb kept only the in-frame ones, dropping some. The sample holds some 40,000 clones, about 90% seen once. The data originate from a study of PD-L1 blockade in urothelial cancer. Across the study: Men with urothelial cancer arising in the bladder made up most of the 29 patients.

Notes on the study in general: At 3 weeks on treatment, tumor-associated clones expanded more with durable benefit.

Described time point: peripheral blood 6 weeks after treatment start. Germline V CDR1 and CDR2: MDHEN, SYDVKM. The CDR3 totals 13 residues. With V trimmed by 7 bases and J by 7 bases, 9 bases remained unmatched. The J gene is TRBJ1-1, the V gene TRBV28, with 7 bases matching TRBD1. The sequence derives from a man aged 70 or older with urothelial cancer. The sample consisted of PBMCs, taken around atezolizumab (anti-PD-L1) treatment. CDR3 sequence: CASILQGPNEAFF. The CDR3 DNA is TGTGCCAGCATCCTACAGGGGCCTAATGAAGCTTTCTTT.